This TCR beta chain was identified in a study of cytomegalovirus exposure and HLA in healthy donors. Donors sampled were nominally healthy, though unrecorded immune exposures were likely. The PCR was carried out with 60 Vbeta primers and 13 Jbeta primers. Assay: immunoSEQ multiplex PCR; the TCRdb copy retains only in-frame clones and omits some. Of 200,000 or so clones in the sample, around 85% are singletons; the top ten hold around 1.7%. The ends lost 5 bases at V and 3 bases at J; junction bases unmatched: 4. CDR1 is SGHVS and CDR2 is FQNEAQ in the germline V gene. There are 14 residues in the CDR3.

This clonotype was obtained from a man aged 45-65 years in good health and CMV-seronegative. Sequenced sample: PBMCs. The rearrangement uses TRBV7-8 and TRBJ2-7, with 10 bases lining up with TRBD2. The CDR3: CASSLRTSGYEQYF. The CDR3 DNA sequence: TGTGCCAGCAGCCTCCGGACTAGCGGCTACGAGCAGTACTTC.